The following is a T cell receptor (beta chain) sequence with its context. Other DNA sequences from this sample encode an identical CDR3 as well. The sample comes from a study of blood T cell repertoires in COVID-19. In Seattle, patients joined the study during active infection and were tracked longitudinally. The authors' processing: Reference gene primer amplification in the assay estimated nucleated cell counts. Clones were sequenced by immunoSEQ multiplex PCR, and TCRdb holds only the in-frame ones, with some missing. V and J calls plus clone size are reproduced from that table; the DNA served to infer D and trimming. The table lists 95,000 to 120,000 clones, 75% to 90% of them singletons. The CDR3 extends over 13 amino acids. The V gene lost 3 bases and the J gene lost 2 bases, with 8 bases spanning the gap. Germline V gives CDR1 MNHEY, CDR2 SMNVEV (reference sequence).

This TCR was sampled from an older woman with COVID-19, enrolled during active disease. The chain carries TRBV27 and TRBJ2-7; TRBD1 might be the D (5 bases). The sequenced material came from peripheral blood. This CDR3 reads CASSLQGTYEQYF. CDR3 nucleotides: TGTGCCAGCAGTTTGCAGGGCACCTACGAGCAGTACTTC.